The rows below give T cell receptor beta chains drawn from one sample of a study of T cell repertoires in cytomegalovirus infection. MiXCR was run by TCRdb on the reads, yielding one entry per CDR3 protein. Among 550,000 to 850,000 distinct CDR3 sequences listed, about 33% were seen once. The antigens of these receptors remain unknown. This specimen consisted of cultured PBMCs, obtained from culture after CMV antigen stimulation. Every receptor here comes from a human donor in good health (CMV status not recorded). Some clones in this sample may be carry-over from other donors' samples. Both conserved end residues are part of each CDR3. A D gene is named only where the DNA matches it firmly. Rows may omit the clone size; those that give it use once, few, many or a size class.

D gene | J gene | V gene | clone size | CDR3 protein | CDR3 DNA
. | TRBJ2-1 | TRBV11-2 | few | CASSRGYPTHNEQFF | TGTGCCAGCAGCCGGGGCTACCCGACCCACAATGAGCAGTTCTTC
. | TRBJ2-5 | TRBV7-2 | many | CASSLGPSETQYF | TGTGCCAGCAGCTTAGGCCCCTCGGAGACCCAGTACTTC
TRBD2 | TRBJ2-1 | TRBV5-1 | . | CASSRGLVVAVGEQFF | TGCGCCAGCAGCCGGGGACTAGTGGTTGCCGTCGGTGAGCAGTTCTTC
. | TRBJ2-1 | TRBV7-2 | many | CASSTPRAGNEQFF | TGTGCCAGCAGCACCCCCCGGGCGGGAAATGAGCAGTTCTTC
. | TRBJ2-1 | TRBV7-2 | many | CASSLNRGEQFF | TGTGCCAGCAGCTTGAATAGGGGTGAGCAGTTCTTC
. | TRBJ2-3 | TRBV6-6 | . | CASSDLARSTDTQYF | TGTGCCAGCAGTGATCTGGCACGGAGCACAGATACGCAGTATTTT
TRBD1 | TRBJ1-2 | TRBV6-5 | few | CASSYWDRPNYGYTF | TGTGCCAGCAGTTATTGGGACAGACCGAACTATGGCTACACCTTC
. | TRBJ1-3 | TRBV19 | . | CASSIFDRRRNTIYF | TGTGCCAGTAGTATTTTTGACAGGAGGAGAAACACCATATATTTT
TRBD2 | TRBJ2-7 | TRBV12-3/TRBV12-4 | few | CASRKSGSSYEQYF | TGTGCCAGCAGAAAAAGCGGGAGCTCCTACGAGCAGTACTTC
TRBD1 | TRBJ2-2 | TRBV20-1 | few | CSARNQGATGELFF | TGCAGTGCTAGAAACCAGGGGGCAACCGGGGAGCTGTTTTTT
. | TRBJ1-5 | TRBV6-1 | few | CASSDPNQPQHF | TGTGCCAGCAGTGACCCCAATCAGCCCCAGCATTTT
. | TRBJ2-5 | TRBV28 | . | CASSLYGSGEETQYF | TGTGCCAGCAGTTTATACGGGTCAGGGGAAGAGACCCAGTACTTC
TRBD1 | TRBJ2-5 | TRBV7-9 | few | CASSPSGWTGGETQYF | TGTGCCAGCAGCCCATCCGGTTGGACAGGGGGAGAGACCCAGTACTTC
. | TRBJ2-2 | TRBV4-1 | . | CASSLTRGGPTGELFF | TGCGCCAGCAGCCTAACCCGAGGGGGACCCACCGGGGAGCTGTTTTTT
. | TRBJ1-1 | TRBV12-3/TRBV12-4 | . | CASSTTEQSAFF | TGTGCCAGCAGTACTACAGAGCAATCAGCTTTCTTT
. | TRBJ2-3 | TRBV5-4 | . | CASSSAAGADTQYF | TGTGCCAGCAGCTCCGCGGCCGGCGCAGATACGCAGTATTTT
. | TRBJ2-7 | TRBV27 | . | CASSLSGDHYEQYF | TGTGCCAGCAGTTTATCGGGGGACCACTACGAGCAGTACTTC
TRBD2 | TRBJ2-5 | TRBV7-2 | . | CASSMRGGEGPQYF | TGTGCCAGCTCCATGCGGGGGGGGGAAGGGCCCCAGTACTTC